This T cell receptor (beta chain) was obtained from a study of cytomegalovirus exposure and HLA in healthy donors. In regard to this clone: Its specificity is unknown.

Regarding the study as a whole: Accurate predictions that matched the HLA-A and HLA-B alleles of most subjects were reportedly made from TCR beta sequences. CMV serostatus was the only recorded immune exposure for donors.

PCR primers comprised 60 Vbeta and 13 Jbeta primers. The assay was immunoSEQ multiplex PCR, and TCRdb's table has in-frame clones only and misses some. The sample includes approximately 150,000 clones, roughly 80% of them seen just once. The sample was PBMCs. This receptor was obtained from a man aged 18 to 29 in good health and CMV-seropositive.

CDR3 sequence reads: CASSWSGTNTGELFF. The DNA of the CDR3 is TGCGCCAGCAGCTGGAGCGGGACGAACACCGGGGAGCTGTTTTTT. This sequence joins TRBV5-1 and TRBJ2-2, with 7 bases identical to TRBD2. CDR3 length: 15 amino acids. The germline CDR1 and CDR2 sequences are SGHRS and YFSETQ. With V trimmed by 3 bases and J by 0 bases, 2 bases remained unmatched.